This T cell receptor (beta chain) was observed in a study of control samples from healthy donors and cancer patients. Sequencing used immunoSEQ multiplex PCR; TCRdb keeps in-frame clones, though not all of them. Seen here are tens of thousands of clones, around nine tenths observed once, and the top ten hold 0.8%. The V end was cut by 4 bases, the J end by 5 bases, with 10 bases between. The CDR3 spans 13 residues. Germline CDR1 reads SGHRS; CDR2 reads YFSETQ. This chain joins TRBV5-1 and TRBJ2-1; D gene unclear. Sequences were obtained from PBMCs. The source is a man in his thirties or forties with colorectal cancer. CDR3 bases: TGCGCCAGCAGCCCCCGGAGAGACAATGAGCAGTTCTTC. Its translation is CASSPRRDNEQFF.